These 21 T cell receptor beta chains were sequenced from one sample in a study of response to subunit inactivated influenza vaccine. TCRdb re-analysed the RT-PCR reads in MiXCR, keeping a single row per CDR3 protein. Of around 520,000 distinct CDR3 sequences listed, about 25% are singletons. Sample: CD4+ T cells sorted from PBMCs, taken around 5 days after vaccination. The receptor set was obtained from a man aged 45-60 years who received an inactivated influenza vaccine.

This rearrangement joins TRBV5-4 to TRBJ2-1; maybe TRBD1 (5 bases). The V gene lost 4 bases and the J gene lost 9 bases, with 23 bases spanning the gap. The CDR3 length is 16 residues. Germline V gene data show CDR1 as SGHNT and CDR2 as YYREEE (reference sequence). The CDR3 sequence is CASSAYRNPFVGEQFF. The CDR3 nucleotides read TGTGCCAGCAGCGCGTACAGGAACCCTTTTGTAGGTGAGCAGTTCTTC.

CDR3 in DNA: TGTGCCTGGAGTATAGGACTAGCGGGAGATGAGCAGTTCTTC. Amino acid sequence: CAWSIGLAGDEQFF. V gene TRBV30 combines with J gene TRBJ2-1, with TRBD2 matching 13 bases. V dropped 2 bases and J dropped 8; count of bases not matched to a gene: 3. CDR3 size: 14 residues. The germline V gene has CDR1 GTSNPN and CDR2 SVGIG (reference sequence).

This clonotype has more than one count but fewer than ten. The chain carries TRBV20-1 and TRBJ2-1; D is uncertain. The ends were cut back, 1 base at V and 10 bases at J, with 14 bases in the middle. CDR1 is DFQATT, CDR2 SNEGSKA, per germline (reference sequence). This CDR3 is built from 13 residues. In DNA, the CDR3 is TGCAGTGCTAGAGCACCAGGCGTGCCGGAGCAGTTCTTC. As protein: CSARAPGVPEQFF.

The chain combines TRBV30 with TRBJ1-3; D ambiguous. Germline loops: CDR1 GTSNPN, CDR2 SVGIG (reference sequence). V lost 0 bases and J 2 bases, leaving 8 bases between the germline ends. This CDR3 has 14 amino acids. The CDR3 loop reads CAWSVLVAGNTIYF. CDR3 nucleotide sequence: TGTGCCTGGAGTGTACTAGTGGCTGGAAACACCATATATTTT.

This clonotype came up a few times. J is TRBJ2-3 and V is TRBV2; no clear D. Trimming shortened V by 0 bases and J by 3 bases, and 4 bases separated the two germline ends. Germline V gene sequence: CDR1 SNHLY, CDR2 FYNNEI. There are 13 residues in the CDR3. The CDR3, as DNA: TGTGCCAGCAGTGAAGCCGGGACAGATACGCAGTATTTT. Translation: CASSEAGTDTQYF.

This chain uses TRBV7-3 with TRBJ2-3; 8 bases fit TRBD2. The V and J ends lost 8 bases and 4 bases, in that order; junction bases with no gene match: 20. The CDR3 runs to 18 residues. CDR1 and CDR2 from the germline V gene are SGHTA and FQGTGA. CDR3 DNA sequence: TGTGCCAGCTGTTTGGTGTCCCCCTTAGCGGGATGGGCAGATACGCAGTATTTT. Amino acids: CASCLVSPLAGWADTQYF.

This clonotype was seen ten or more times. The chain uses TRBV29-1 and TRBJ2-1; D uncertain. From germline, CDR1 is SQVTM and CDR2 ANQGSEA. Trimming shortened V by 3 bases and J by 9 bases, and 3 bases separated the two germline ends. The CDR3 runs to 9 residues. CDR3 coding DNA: TGCAGCGTTGAGACTGAGCAGTTCTTC. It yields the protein CSVETEQFF.

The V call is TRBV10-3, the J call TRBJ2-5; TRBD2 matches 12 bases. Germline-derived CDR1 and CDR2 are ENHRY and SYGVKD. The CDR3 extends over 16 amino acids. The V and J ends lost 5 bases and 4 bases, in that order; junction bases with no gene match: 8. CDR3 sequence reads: CAISLGLAGLVETQYF. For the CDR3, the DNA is TGTGCCATCAGTCTTGGACTAGCGGGATTGGTAGAGACCCAGTACTTC.

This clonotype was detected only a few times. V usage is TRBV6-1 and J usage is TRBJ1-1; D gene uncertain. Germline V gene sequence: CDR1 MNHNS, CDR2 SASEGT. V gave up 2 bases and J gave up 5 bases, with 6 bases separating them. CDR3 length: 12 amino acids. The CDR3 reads CASSEQLTEAFF. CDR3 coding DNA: TGTGCCAGCAGTGAACAGCTGACTGAAGCTTTCTTT.

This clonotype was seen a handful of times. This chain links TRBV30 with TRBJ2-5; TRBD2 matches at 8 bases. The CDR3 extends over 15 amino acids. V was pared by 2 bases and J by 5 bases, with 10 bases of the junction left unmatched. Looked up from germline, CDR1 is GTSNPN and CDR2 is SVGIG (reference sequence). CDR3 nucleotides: TGTGCCTGGAGTTCTCTCGGACTAGCTGGGGAGACCCAGTACTTC. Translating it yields CAWSSLGLAGETQYF.

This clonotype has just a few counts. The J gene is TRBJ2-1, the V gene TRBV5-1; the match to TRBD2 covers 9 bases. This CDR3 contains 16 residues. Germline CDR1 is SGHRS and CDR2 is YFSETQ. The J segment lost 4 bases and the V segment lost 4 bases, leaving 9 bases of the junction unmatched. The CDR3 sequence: CASSPRATSGYNEQFF. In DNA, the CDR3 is TGCGCCAGCAGCCCTAGGGCGACTAGCGGATACAATGAGCAGTTCTTC. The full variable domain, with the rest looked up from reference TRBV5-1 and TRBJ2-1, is KAGVTQTPRYLIKTRGQQVTLSCSPISGHRSVSWYQQTPGQGLQFLFEYFSETQRNKGNFPGRFSGRQFSNSRSEMNVSTLELGDSALYLCASSPRATSGYNEQFFGPGTRLTVL.

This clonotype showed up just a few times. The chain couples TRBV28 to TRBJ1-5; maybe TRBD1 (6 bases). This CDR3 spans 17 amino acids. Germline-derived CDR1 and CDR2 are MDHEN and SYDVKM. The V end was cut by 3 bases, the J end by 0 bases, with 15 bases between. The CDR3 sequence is CASSFLATGSSNQPQHF. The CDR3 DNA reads TGTGCCAGCAGTTTCCTTGCGACAGGCAGTAGCAATCAGCCCCAGCATTTT.

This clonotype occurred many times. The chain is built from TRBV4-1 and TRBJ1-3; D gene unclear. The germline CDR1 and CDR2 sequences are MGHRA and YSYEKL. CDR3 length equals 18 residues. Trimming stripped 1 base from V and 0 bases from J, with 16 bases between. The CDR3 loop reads CASSQGLGRSLSGNTIYF. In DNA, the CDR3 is TGCGCCAGCAGCCAAGGTCTCGGCAGGTCCCTCTCTGGAAACACCATATATTTT.

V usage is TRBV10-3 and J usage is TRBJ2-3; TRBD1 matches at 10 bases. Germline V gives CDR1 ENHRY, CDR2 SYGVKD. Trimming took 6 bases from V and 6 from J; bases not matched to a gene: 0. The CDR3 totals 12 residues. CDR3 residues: CAIRTGGDTQYF. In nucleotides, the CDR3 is TGTGCCATCAGGACAGGGGGCGATACGCAGTATTTT.

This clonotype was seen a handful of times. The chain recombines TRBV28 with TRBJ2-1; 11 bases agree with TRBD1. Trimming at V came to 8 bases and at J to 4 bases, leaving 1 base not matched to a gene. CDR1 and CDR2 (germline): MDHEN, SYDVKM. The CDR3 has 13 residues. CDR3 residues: CASGTGGYNEQFF. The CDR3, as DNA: TGTGCCAGCGGGACAGGGGGATACAATGAGCAGTTCTTC.

The CDR3 bases are TGTGCCAGCAGCTTAATGAGGTGGGGAAGCACAGATACGCAGTATTTT. Translation: CASSLMRWGSTDTQYF. The rearrangement links TRBV7-9 to TRBJ2-3; D not resolved. CDR1 is SEHNR, CDR2 FQNEAQ, per germline (reference sequence). CDR3 length: 16 amino acids. V lost 2 bases and J lost 0, with 12 bases in between.

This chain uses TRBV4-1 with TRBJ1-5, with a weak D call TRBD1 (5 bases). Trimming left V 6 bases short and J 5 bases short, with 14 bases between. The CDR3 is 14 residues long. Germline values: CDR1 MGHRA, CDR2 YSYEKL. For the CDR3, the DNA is TGCGCCAGCAGACCCTCGGGGGGAGATCAGCCCCAGCATTTT. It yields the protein CASRPSGGDQPQHF.

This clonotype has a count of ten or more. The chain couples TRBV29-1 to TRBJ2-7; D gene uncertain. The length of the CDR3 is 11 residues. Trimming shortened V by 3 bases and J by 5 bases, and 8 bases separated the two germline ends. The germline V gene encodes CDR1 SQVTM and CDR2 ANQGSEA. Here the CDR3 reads CSVDQAHEQYF. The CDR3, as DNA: TGCAGCGTTGATCAGGCCCACGAGCAGTACTTC.

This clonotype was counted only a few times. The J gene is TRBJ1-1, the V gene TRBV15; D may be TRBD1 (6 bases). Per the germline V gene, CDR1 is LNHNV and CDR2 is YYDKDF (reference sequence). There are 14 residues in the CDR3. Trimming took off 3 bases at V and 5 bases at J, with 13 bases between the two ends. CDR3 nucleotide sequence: TGTGCCACCAGCAGCGACCAGGGGAGGACTGAAGCTTTCTTT. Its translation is CATSSDQGRTEAFF.

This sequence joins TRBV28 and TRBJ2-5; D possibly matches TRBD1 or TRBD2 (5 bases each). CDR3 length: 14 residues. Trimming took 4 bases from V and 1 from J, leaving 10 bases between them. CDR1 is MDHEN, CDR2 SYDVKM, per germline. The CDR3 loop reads CASSSGPPQETQYF. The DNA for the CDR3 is TGTGCCAGCAGTTCGGGACCCCCCCAAGAGACCCAGTACTTC.

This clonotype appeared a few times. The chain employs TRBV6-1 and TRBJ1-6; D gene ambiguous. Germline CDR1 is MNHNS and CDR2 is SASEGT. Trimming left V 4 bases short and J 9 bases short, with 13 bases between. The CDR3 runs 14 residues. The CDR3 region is CASSAPGFTSPLHF. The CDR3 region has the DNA TGTGCCAGCAGTGCCCCGGGATTCACTTCACCCCTCCACTTT.